The 10 T cell receptor beta chains in this list originate from one sample, sequenced in a study of OX40 agonist ivuxolimab in advanced cancers. The method was immunoSEQ multiplex PCR; TCRdb's version includes in-frame clones alone and lacks a portion of them. The sample shows about 90,000 clones, roughly 93% of them seen only once. The sequenced sample was CD4+ or CD8+ T cells sorted from blood, obtained in a trial of the OX40 agonist ivuxolimab. These receptors came from an adult with an advanced solid tumor such as melanoma, head and neck, liver or kidney cancer.

The table lists this clone with a count of one. V is TRBV6-1 and J is TRBJ2-7; D is unresolved. The germline CDR1 and CDR2 sequences are MNHNS and SASEGT. This CDR3 is 16 amino acids long. V lost 3 bases and J 3 bases, leaving 18 bases between the germline ends. In DNA form, the CDR3 reads TGTGCCAGCAGTGAGGCCCTAATCGGACGTCACTACGAGCAGTACTTC. Translating it yields CASSEALIGRHYEQYF.

The gene calls are TRBV6-5 and TRBJ1-2; 11 bases fit TRBD1. V was clipped by 1 base and J by 4 bases; unmatched bases: 5. This CDR3 comprises 16 residues. CDR1 and CDR2 (germline): MNHEY, SVGAGI. In nucleotides, the CDR3 is TGTGCCAGCAGTTACTTACGGACAGGGGGCAGCTATGGCTACACCTTC. Protein: CASSYLRTGGSYGYTF.

The chain employs TRBV5-6 and TRBJ2-1; 10 nucleotides match TRBD1. CDR1 is SGHDT, CDR2 YYEEEE, per germline. This CDR3 has 14 amino acids. The trim removed 4 bases at V and 6 bases at J, leaving 4 bases unmatched. CDR3 coding DNA: TGTGCCAGCAGCCCATGGGACAGGGGCAATGAGCAGTTCTTC. Its translation: CASSPWDRGNEQFF.

This clone was recorded once. The V gene is TRBV18, the J gene TRBJ1-5, with 7 bases that match TRBD1. CDR1 KGHSH and CDR2 LQKENI come from the germline V gene. The CDR3 has 15 amino acids. The ends lost 2 bases at V and 3 bases at J; junction bases unmatched: 4. CDR3 sequence reads: CASSPAGQVNQPQHF. Here the CDR3 DNA reads TGTGCCAGCTCACCAGCTGGACAGGTCAATCAGCCCCAGCATTTT.

The table lists this clone with a count of one. This rearrangement joins TRBV11-1 to TRBJ2-1, with TRBD2 identical over 12 bases. Germline CDR1 reads SGHAT; CDR2 reads FQDESV (reference sequence). This CDR3 is 17 amino acids long. Trimming at V came to 2 bases and at J to 12 bases, leaving 14 bases not matched to a gene. For the CDR3, the DNA is TGTGCCAGCAGCTTACTTGGACTAGCGGGACCCCAGGAGGGGCAGTTCTTC. Residues: CASSLLGLAGPQEGQFF.

J is TRBJ1-4 and V is TRBV28; D perhaps matches TRBD1 (5 bases). V lost 6 bases to trimming and J lost 7 bases, with 12 bases between them. Germline CDR1 MDHEN, CDR2 SYDVKM. The length of the CDR3 is 13 residues. This CDR3 is CASRTGGGEKLFF. CDR3 DNA sequence: TGTGCCAGCAGGACGGGGGGTGGTGAAAAACTGTTTTTT.

The chain couples TRBV9 to TRBJ2-1; 7 nucleotides match TRBD1. Germline V lookup: CDR1 SGDLS, CDR2 YYNGEE. The CDR3 sequence is 15 residues long. J lost 0 bases, V lost 3 bases, and 3 bases had no gene match. The CDR3 is CASSGTGRSYNEQFF. CDR3 sequence (DNA): TGTGCCAGCAGCGGGACAGGACGCTCCTACAATGAGCAGTTCTTC.

This clone has only a few counts. This sequence joins TRBV18 and TRBJ2-4; a possible D gene is TRBD1 (6 bases). Germline CDR1 reads KGHSH; CDR2 reads LQKENI. There are 16 residues in the CDR3. Deletions cut 2 bases from V and 7 bases from J, with 18 bases between. The CDR3 nucleotides are TGTGCCAGCTCACCAAGACAGGCCCAAGGTTTCAACATTCAGTACTTC. Amino acids: CASSPRQAQGFNIQYF.

This chain connects TRBV28 to TRBJ1-4; 9 positions match TRBD1. Trimming took 4 bases from V and 8 from J; bases not matched to a gene: 14. There are 17 residues in the CDR3. Germline V gene lookup returns CDR1 MDHEN and CDR2 SYDVKM. The CDR3, as DNA: TGTGCCAGCAGTTCCTCCGTCCGGGACAGGGTACGAGAAAAACTGTTTTTT. Translating gives CASSSSVRDRVREKLFF.

The rearrangement uses TRBV7-8 and TRBJ2-5, with 8 bases fitting TRBD1. CDR3 length equals 14 residues. Losses at the gene ends were 7 bases for V and 5 bases for J; bases not matched to a gene: 9. Looked up from germline, CDR1 is SGHVS and CDR2 is FQNEAQ. In nucleotides, the CDR3 is TGTGCCAGCACGACGACAGGGGTGGGCGAGACCCAGTACTTC. This codes for CASTTTGVGETQYF.